Given below is one T cell receptor (beta chain) in context. Its antigen is unidentified. The germline gives CDR1 SGHTA, CDR2 FQGNSA. V lost 3 bases, J lost 1 base, and 8 bases stayed unmatched. The length of the CDR3 is 16 residues. This entry belongs to a study of vaccination effects on CD4 cells after COVID-19. The overall study: Sampling occurred a median 72 days post second dose, range 14 to 241. Points from the study as a whole: Convalescent patients were few in the study, and early post-infection timepoints were absent.

The repertoire was sequenced with immunoSEQ multiplex PCR; TCRdb's copy has only in-frame clones and lacks some. The table shows about 40,000 clones, with about 62% occurring only once. The culture ran for 10 days before CD4+ T cells were isolated. The vaccine given was either BNT162b2 or mRNA-1273, in two doses. Vaccinated participants had no history of SARS-CoV-2 infection and tested negative for nucleocapsid antibodies. A half-medium replacement with IL-2 medium was carried out on days 3 and 7. This sequence joins TRBV7-2 and TRBJ2-7, with 8 nucleotides matching TRBD2. The sample was CD4+ T cells from PBMCs cultured without peptide, taken after COVID-19 vaccination. The sequence was obtained from a human donor who received a COVID-19 vaccine. CDR3 coding DNA: TGTGCCAGCAGCTTCCCTTCGGGACTAGAGTCCTACGAGCAGTACTTC. Translation: CASSFPSGLESYEQYF.